This T cell receptor beta chain was observed in a study of siplizumab effects on memory and regulatory T cells. The germline V gene encodes CDR1 LGHNT and CDR2 FRNRAP. The CDR3 contains 13 residues. Trimming took off 1 base at V and 2 bases at J, with 5 bases between the two ends. TCRdb's copy holds only in-frame clones and misses some; the assay was immunoSEQ multiplex PCR. The table shows about 97,000 clones, with more than 85% occurring only once. Sequencing input: CD4+ T cells sorted from blood. This rearrangement joins TRBV12-5 to TRBJ2-5; D is ambiguous. The TCR originated in a human donor in good health. In DNA form, the CDR3 reads TGTGCTAGTGGTTTGGGGCAGCAAGAGACCCAGTACTTC. It codes for CASGLGQQETQYF.